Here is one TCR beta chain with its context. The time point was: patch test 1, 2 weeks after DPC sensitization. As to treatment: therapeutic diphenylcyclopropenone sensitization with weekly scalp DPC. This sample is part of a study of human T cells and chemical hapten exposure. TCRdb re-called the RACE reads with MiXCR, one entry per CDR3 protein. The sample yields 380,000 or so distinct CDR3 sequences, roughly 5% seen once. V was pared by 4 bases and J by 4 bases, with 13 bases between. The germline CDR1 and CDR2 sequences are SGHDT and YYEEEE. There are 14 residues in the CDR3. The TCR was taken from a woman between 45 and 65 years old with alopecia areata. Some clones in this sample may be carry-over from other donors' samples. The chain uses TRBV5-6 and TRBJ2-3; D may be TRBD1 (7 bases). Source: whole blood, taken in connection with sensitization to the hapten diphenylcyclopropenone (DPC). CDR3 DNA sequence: TGTGCCAGCAGCCCTTCCAGGGGGGCAGATACGCAGTATTTT. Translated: CASSPSRGADTQYF.